A single sample is the source of the 12 T cell receptor beta chains below, sequenced in a study of T cell responses to AZD1222 COVID-19 vaccine. Profiled with immunoSEQ multiplex PCR; TCRdb holds only in-frame clones, not every one. The table shows roughly 20,000 clones, with almost 85% occurring only once. The sequenced sample was peripheral blood, obtained 28 days after the second AZD1222 dose. Every receptor here comes from an adult who received the AZD1222 COVID-19 vaccine.

This clone was counted only a few times. This chain uses TRBV27 with TRBJ2-3, with a possible D match to TRBD2 (7 bases). From germline, CDR1 is MNHEY and CDR2 SMNVEV (reference sequence). V shed 11 bases and J shed 1 base, with 16 bases lying between them. The CDR3 is made up of 14 amino acids. The CDR3 region has the DNA TGTGCCTCCCCGCGGGGGCGCGGCACAGATACGCAGTATTTT. Amino acid sequence: CASPRGRGTDTQYF.

The chain carries TRBV9 and TRBJ2-1, with D perhaps matching TRBD2 (6 bases). Germline CDR1 is SGDLS and CDR2 is YYNGEE. V lost 3 bases, J lost 1 base, and 29 bases lay in between. There are 21 residues in the CDR3. CDR3 in DNA: TGTGCCAGCAGCGCATCCCCCGGGGGTGGAGAAACAAAGATATCCTACAATGAGCAGTTCTTC. This sequence encodes CASSASPGGGETKISYNEQFF.

The chain joins TRBV11-3 to TRBJ2-1; possibly TRBD2 for D (6 bases). This CDR3 has 14 amino acids. V dropped 7 bases and J dropped 4 bases, with 14 bases sitting between them. Germline lookup yields CDR1 SGHNT and CDR2 YENEEA. As DNA, the CDR3 is TGTGCCAGCACTCAGCGGGTAAATTACAATGAGCAGTTCTTC. This encodes CASTQRVNYNEQFF.

The V gene is TRBV9, the J gene TRBJ2-3; tentative D call: TRBD2 (5 bases). The germline V and J ends were trimmed by 2 bases and 4 bases, with 8 bases remaining between them. The CDR3 is 13 residues long. Germline CDR1 is SGDLS and CDR2 is YYNGEE. The CDR3 loop is CASSVPGADTQYF. For the CDR3, the DNA is TGTGCCAGCAGCGTCCCCGGGGCAGATACGCAGTATTTT. The full variable domain, completed using reference TRBV9 and TRBJ2-3, is DSGVTQTPKHLITATGQRVTLRCSPRSGDLSVYWYQQSLDQGLQFLIQYYNGEERAKGNILERFSAQQFPDLHSELNLSSLELGDSALYFCASSVPGADTQYFGPGTRLTVL.

This clone has just a few counts. This rearrangement joins TRBV5-1 to TRBJ2-7; D is ambiguous. CDR1 SGHRS and CDR2 YFSETQ come from the germline V gene. Trimming pared 0 bases from V and 0 bases from J, leaving 4 bases between. CDR3 length equals 13 residues. DNA for the CDR3: TGCGCCAGCAGCTTGGCCGGCTCCTACGAGCAGTACTTC. It encodes CASSLAGSYEQYF.

The gene calls are TRBV10-1 and TRBJ1-2; D is undetermined. The CDR3 extends over 14 amino acids. Germline loops: CDR1 WNHNN, CDR2 SYGVQD (reference sequence). V gave up 0 bases and J gave up 7 bases, with 12 bases separating them. The DNA for the CDR3 is TGCGCCAGCAGTGAGTCTCGATCGGGAAGTGGCTACACCTTC. Translation: CASSESRSGSGYTF.

The chain is built from TRBV19 and TRBJ2-1; 8 bases agree with TRBD1. From germline, CDR1 is LNHDA and CDR2 SQIVND (reference sequence). The CDR3 sequence is 16 residues long. V trimming: 1 base; J trimming: 1 base; junction bases outside the gene matches: 3. CDR3 in amino acids: CASSIVTGGSYNEQFF. The CDR3 bases are TGTGCCAGTAGTATAGTCACAGGGGGATCCTACAATGAGCAGTTCTTC. Full variable domain (remainder filled in from reference TRBV19 and TRBJ2-1): DGGITQSPKYLFRKEGQNVTLSCEQNLNHDAMYWYRQDPGQGLRLIYYSQIVNDFQKGDIAEGYSVSREKKESFPLTVTSAQKNPTAFYLCASSIVTGGSYNEQFFGPGTRLTVL.

This clone was recorded once. The chain couples TRBV19 to TRBJ1-1, with 7 bases lining up with TRBD1. The CDR3 length is 15 residues. V gave up 4 bases and J gave up 6 bases; unmatched junction bases: 11. Germline-derived CDR1 and CDR2 are LNHDA and SQIVND (reference sequence). The CDR3 loop reads CASSSFWDSGPEAFF. The CDR3 DNA follows: TGTGCCAGTAGTAGTTTTTGGGACAGCGGGCCTGAAGCTTTCTTT.

CDR3 sequence (DNA): TGTGCCTGGAGTGTTGCAGGCGGGAGTAGCTACAATGAGCAGTTCTTC. As protein: CAWSVAGGSSYNEQFF. The rearrangement links TRBV30 to TRBJ2-1, with 7 nucleotides matching TRBD2. Germline V gene lookup returns CDR1 GTSNPN and CDR2 SVGIG (reference sequence). With V trimmed by 0 bases and J by 3 bases, 8 bases remained unmatched. The CDR3 loop spans 16 amino acids.

This sequence joins TRBV27 and TRBJ2-1; TRBD1 is a possible D gene (6 bases). The ends were cut back, 4 bases at V and 0 bases at J, with 16 bases in the middle. Germline assignment: CDR1 MNHEY and CDR2 SMNVEV (reference sequence). CDR3 length: 17 amino acids. The CDR3 sequence is CASSSYRVSVSYNEQFF. The CDR3 DNA follows: TGTGCCAGCAGTTCTTACAGGGTTTCCGTCTCCTACAATGAGCAGTTCTTC.

The chain uses TRBV27 and TRBJ2-7, with D maybe TRBD2 (5 bases). Trimming took off 8 bases at V and 2 bases at J, with 19 bases between the two ends. The CDR3 consists of 15 residues. Germline assignment: CDR1 MNHEY and CDR2 SMNVEV (reference sequence). As DNA, the CDR3 is TGTGCCAGCCGGTCCCCAAGCGGTGATACCTACGAGCAGTACTTC. Translation gives CASRSPSGDTYEQYF.

The sample holds a few counts of this clone. The chain links TRBV19 to TRBJ2-1; 7 nucleotides agree with TRBD2. Trimming cost V 0 bases and J 7 bases; bases outside gene matches: 3. CDR1 and CDR2 from the germline V gene are LNHDA and SQIVND (reference sequence). There are 14 residues in the CDR3. Written as DNA, the CDR3 is TGTGCCAGTAGTATAGAGGGCGGGAGTAATGAGCAGTTCTTC. Translated, it gives CASSIEGGSNEQFF.